This is a list of T cell receptor beta chains from one sample in a study of blood T cell repertoires in COVID-19. Produced via immunoSEQ multiplex PCR; TCRdb's table is partial and in-frame only. The sample lists around 220,000 clones; roughly 88% were seen once. Specimen: peripheral blood. These receptors originate from a man younger than 30 with active or convalescent COVID-19. Each CDR3 is given with its conserved first and last residue. A D gene is named only where the DNA matches it firmly. Some rows have no size entry. The others give once, few or many, or a class for an expanded clone.

V	J	size	D	CDR3	DNA
TRBV5-1	TRBJ2-7	-	-	CASSLGWGDEQYF	TGCGCCAGCAGCTTGGGTTGGGGGGACGAGCAGTACTTC
TRBV6-6	TRBJ2-1	-	TRBD2	CASYDSGRGFWDEQFF	TGTGCCAGCTACGATAGCGGGAGGGGTTTTTGGGATGAGCAGTTCTTC
TRBV28	TRBJ2-1	-	-	CASSLAGGNNEQFF	TGTGCCAGCAGTTTGGCGGGCGGGAACAATGAGCAGTTCTTC
TRBV10-3	TRBJ2-7	-	TRBD1	CAISGGQGNEQYF	TGTGCCATCAGTGGGGGACAGGGGAACGAGCAGTACTTC
TRBV5-1	TRBJ2-1	-	TRBD2	CASSLDVGTSGRTYNEQFF	TGCGCCAGCAGCTTGGACGTAGGGACTAGCGGGAGGACCTACAATGAGCAGTTCTTC
TRBV6-5	TRBJ1-4	-	TRBD1	CASNRRGREEKLFF	TGTGCCAGCAATCGTAGGGGGCGCGAGGAAAAACTGTTTTTT
TRBV4-3	TRBJ1-2	-	TRBD1	CASSQDDRDYGYTF	TGCGCCAGCAGCCAAGACGACAGGGACTATGGCTACACCTTC
TRBV6-5	TRBJ1-6	-	-	CASTRVGQGYSPLHF	TGTGCCAGCACTAGAGTTGGTCAGGGGTACTCACCCCTCCACTTT
TRBV28	TRBJ2-1	-	-	CASSTHLPSQYNEQFF	TGTGCCAGCAGTACTCATCTTCCTTCCCAATACAATGAGCAGTTCTTC
TRBV6-5	TRBJ2-3	-	TRBD2	CASRTSGGTDTQYF	TGTGCCAGCAGAACTAGCGGAGGCACAGATACGCAGTATTTT
TRBV3-1/TRBV3-2	TRBJ2-7	-	TRBD2	CASSQGGLAGSSYEQYF	TGTGCCAGCAGCCAAGGGGGGCTAGCGGGCAGCTCCTACGAGCAGTACTTC
TRBV27	TRBJ2-7	-	-	CASSLGLRSSYEQYF	TGTGCCAGCAGTCTCGGACTGAGGAGCTCCTACGAGCAGTACTTC
TRBV2	TRBJ2-5	-	-	CASSEASPLQGFQQETQYF	TGTGCCAGCAGTGAGGCGAGCCCGTTACAGGGATTTCAGCAAGAGACCCAGTACTTC
TRBV25-1	TRBJ2-5	-	TRBD1	CASSESGKGAQETQYF	TGTGCCAGCAGTGAATCCGGGAAGGGGGCCCAAGAGACCCAGTACTTC
TRBV9	TRBJ2-1	-	TRBD2	CASSVEGLAAYNEQFF	TGTGCCAGCAGCGTAGAGGGGCTAGCGGCATACAATGAGCAGTTCTTC
TRBV2	TRBJ2-7	many	TRBD2	CASRDPSGSSYEQYF	TGTGCCAGCAGGGACCCTAGCGGGAGCTCCTACGAGCAGTACTTC
TRBV18	TRBJ2-3	-	-	CASSPSADTQYF	TGTGCCAGCTCACCCTCGGCAGATACGCAGTATTTT
TRBV24-1	TRBJ2-6	-	TRBD1	CATSATGAGANVLTF	TGTGCCACCAGCGCCACAGGGGCTGGGGCCAACGTCCTGACTTTC
TRBV5-1	TRBJ1-1	-	-	CASSSGGALLAEAFF	TGCGCCAGCTCCAGCGGGGGGGCGCTTCTCGCTGAAGCTTTCTTT
TRBV5-4	TRBJ2-2	-	TRBD2	CASSRLAGGEVAGELFF	TGTGCCAGCAGCAGACTAGCGGGAGGAGAGGTAGCCGGGGAGCTGTTTTTT
TRBV6-2/TRBV6-3	TRBJ2-7	once	-	CASSYPQGDLYEQYF	TGTGCCAGCAGTTACCCACAGGGAGATTTATACGAGCAGTACTTC
TRBV27	TRBJ1-5	once	-	CASSLGQNQPQHF	TGTGCCAGCAGTTTAGGACAGAATCAGCCCCAGCATTTT
TRBV6-2/TRBV6-3	TRBJ1-2	-	TRBD1	CASSFAGQLNYGYTF	TGTGCCAGCAGTTTCGCGGGACAGCTCAACTATGGCTACACCTTC
TRBV7-9	TRBJ2-7	-	-	CASSSTETGDVYEQYF	TGTGCCAGCAGCTCCACCGAAACCGGGGATGTCTACGAGCAGTACTTC
TRBV11-3	TRBJ2-7	-	TRBD1	CASSRTGNYEQYF	TGTGCCAGCAGCCGGACAGGGAACTACGAGCAGTACTTC
TRBV28	TRBJ1-1	-	-	CASSLSGLRGMASTEAFF	TGTGCCAGCAGTTTATCCGGGTTGAGAGGGATGGCAAGCACTGAAGCTTTCTTT
TRBV12-3/TRBV12-4	TRBJ1-1	-	-	CASSLTQGTFF	TGTGCCAGCAGTTTAACGCAGGGTACTTTCTTT